The T cell receptor (beta chain) under discussion was sequenced for a study of T cell changes during pregnancy in multiple sclerosis. This CDR3 contains 15 residues. Germline V gene data show CDR1 as MDHEN and CDR2 as SYDVKM. V gave up 4 bases and J gave up 0 bases; unmatched junction bases: 6. This table comes from immunoSEQ multiplex PCR, and its TCRdb copy is limited to in-frame clones, with some not included. The table has around 78,000 clones, 75% to 95% seen once. Here the sequenced sample was peripheral blood, taken in the third trimester of pregnancy. The clonotype comes from a female donor in good health, enrolled as a control in a pregnancy study. This chain connects TRBV28 to TRBJ2-7; 7 positions match TRBD2. DNA for the CDR3: TGTGCCAGCAGTTCGGGGGGTAAGAGCTCCTACGAGCAGTACTTC. Translation: CASSSGGKSSYEQYF.